One sample yielded the 21 T cell receptor beta chains listed below, sequenced in a study of blood T cells in healthy people across ages. With a J-beta primer mix and a sample-barcoded 5' primer, a second PCR ran 7 to 11 cycles. TCRdb reanalysed the 5' RACE reads using MiXCR and keeps one entry per CDR3 protein. The sample includes under 800,000 distinct CDR3 sequences, around a fifth of them seen just once. The material sequenced was blood. Receptors originate from a man in his 70s in good health.

V gene TRBV20-1 combines with J gene TRBJ1-1; unclear D gene. V lost 3 bases to trimming and J lost 4 bases, with 6 bases between them. CDR1 DFQATT and CDR2 SNEGSKA come from the germline V gene (reference sequence). This CDR3 is built from 11 residues. The CDR3 DNA follows: TGCAGTGCTAGTTTCGTCACTGAAGCTTTCTTT. This codes for CSASFVTEAFF.

This clonotype was detected a few times. This chain links TRBV29-1 with TRBJ2-5, with 7 bases fitting TRBD2. The CDR3 is made up of 13 amino acids. The J segment lost 2 bases and the V segment lost 2 bases, leaving 2 bases of the junction unmatched. In germline, CDR1 is SQVTM, CDR2 ANQGSEA. The chain's CDR3 is CSVEFGGQETQYF. CDR3 DNA: TGCAGCGTTGAATTCGGGGGGCAAGAGACCCAGTACTTC.

Only one count was recorded for this clonotype. The rearrangement links TRBV11-2 to TRBJ2-1, with a weak D call TRBD1 (5 bases). Trimming removed 3 bases at V and 0 bases at J, with 9 bases between. CDR1 and CDR2 (germline): SGHAT, FQNNGV. CDR3 length equals 15 residues. CDR3 nucleotide sequence: TGTGCCAGCAGCTTTTACAGGAGCTCCTACAATGAGCAGTTCTTC. The encoded protein is CASSFYRSSYNEQFF.

CDR3 region: CASSSGTSTYEQYF. The CDR3 DNA reads as TGTGCCAGCAGCTCCGGGACATCAACCTACGAGCAGTACTTC. This chain joins TRBV7-2 and TRBJ2-7; a weak D match, TRBD1 (6 bases). The CDR3 runs 14 residues. CDR1 is SGHTA, CDR2 FQGNSA, per germline. With 4 bases removed from V and 2 bases from J, the gap between germline ends came to 12 bases.

The V call is TRBV15, the J call TRBJ2-7, with D uncertain. The CDR3 loop spans 15 amino acids. Germline V gene lookup returns CDR1 LNHNV and CDR2 YYDKDF (reference sequence). V was clipped by 1 base and J by 0 bases, with 10 bases between them. CDR3 sequence reads: CATSRGPGLSYEQYF. Here the CDR3 DNA reads TGTGCCACCAGCAGAGGGCCAGGCCTCTCCTACGAGCAGTACTTC.

This clonotype was counted ten times or more. V and J are TRBV6-6 and TRBJ2-5; D perhaps matches TRBD2 (6 bases). This CDR3 comprises 16 residues. Looked up from germline, CDR1 is MNHNY and CDR2 is SVGAGI (reference sequence). Trimming shortened V by 6 bases and J by 5 bases, and 22 bases separated the two germline ends. The CDR3 is CASSPTSLPIRETQYF. The CDR3 DNA is TGTGCCAGCAGCCCGACTAGTCTACCGATCAGGGAGACCCAGTACTTC.

This clonotype occurred a few times. The chain combines TRBV28 with TRBJ1-5, with D hard to call. Germline V gene data show CDR1 as MDHEN and CDR2 as SYDVKM. V lost 7 bases to trimming and J lost 0 bases, with 10 bases between them. This CDR3 region has 14 residues. The CDR3 is CASTGDISNQPQHF. CDR3 in DNA: TGTGCCAGCACCGGTGACATTAGCAATCAGCCCCAGCATTTT.

This rearrangement joins TRBV5-1 to TRBJ2-5, with TRBD2 matching over 13 bases. CDR1 is SGHRS, CDR2 YFSETQ, per germline. V gave up 1 base and J gave up 1 base; unmatched junction bases: 22. This CDR3 is built from 23 residues. CDR3 sequence reads: CASSLPLRTSGSLQPQFQETQYF. CDR3 bases: TGCGCCAGCAGCTTGCCACTGAGGACTAGCGGGAGCTTACAACCTCAGTTCCAAGAGACCCAGTACTTC.

Note on this clonotype: A read error is possible here, since a much larger clone lies one base away. This chain connects TRBV29-1 to TRBJ2-1; 8 bases fit TRBD2. CDR1 is SQVTM and CDR2 is ANQGSEA in the germline V gene. V was pared by 4 bases and J by 6 bases, with 11 bases of the junction left unmatched. This CDR3 is 15 amino acids long. The CDR3 sequence is CSVGGPGGFANEQFF. CDR3 nucleotides: TGCAGCGTTGGGGGACCGGGAGGGTTCGCCAATGAGCAGTTCTTC.

There are a few counts of this clonotype. The conserved final phenylalanine or tryptophan is absent from the CDR3, which likely points to a read error. This chain uses TRBV5-1 with TRBJ1-1; 10 bases fit TRBD1. The CDR3 consists of 15 residues. Germline CDR1 reads SGHRS; CDR2 reads YFSETQ. With V trimmed by 4 bases and J by 7 bases, 10 bases remained unmatched. The CDR3 nucleotides are TGCGCCAGCAGCCCGGGACAGGGGCGACTATATGAAGCTTTCCTT. It translates to CASSPGQGRLYEAFL.

This clonotype has just a few counts. This CDR3 fails to terminate in the conserved phenylalanine or tryptophan, so it likely reflects a read error. V usage is TRBV29-1 and J usage is TRBJ2-1, with D perhaps TRBD1 or TRBD2 (5 bases each). The end of the DNA fits TRBJ2-7 better, so the J call may be wrong. The germline CDR1 and CDR2 sequences are SQVTM and ANQGSEA. This CDR3 is built from 12 residues. The CDR3 sequence is CSVEGDLYEQYL. The CDR3 DNA reads as TGCAGCGTTGAAGGGGACCTCTACGAGCAGTACCTC.

This clonotype has just a few counts. The chain recombines TRBV28 with TRBJ2-5; TRBD1 agrees at 9 bases. TRBJ2-7 matches the DNA end more closely, so the J call is doubtful. The germline V gene has CDR1 MDHEN and CDR2 SYDVKM. This CDR3 comprises 15 residues. The CDR3 DNA reads as TGTGCCAGCAGTTTTACAGGGGGCTTCTCCTACGAGCAGTACTTC. Its translation is CASSFTGGFSYEQYF.

The V and J genes are TRBV21-1 and TRBJ1-2; TRBD1, the table's D call, was not compared with the DNA. TRBV21-1 is an annotated pseudogene. The CDR3 spans 14 residues. Here the CDR3 reads CASIWTGSNYGYTF. Written as DNA, the CDR3 is TGTGCCAGCATCTGGACAGGGTCTAACTATGGCTACACCTTC.

The chain employs TRBV20-1 and TRBJ2-4, with 9 bases aligning to TRBD1. J lost 4 bases, V lost 2 bases, and 6 bases had no gene match. Germline V gene lookup returns CDR1 DFQATT and CDR2 SNEGSKA (reference sequence). This CDR3 region has 15 residues. The CDR3 is CSARYGQGIKNIQYF. The CDR3 nucleotides are TGCAGTGCTAGATACGGACAGGGGATAAAAAACATTCAGTACTTC.

The chain has TRBV9 and TRBJ2-1; D is possibly TRBD2 (6 bases). The CDR3 runs to 19 residues. The V gene's germline CDR1 is SGDLS and CDR2 YYNGEE. The V gene lost 2 bases and the J gene lost 0 bases, with 21 bases spanning the gap. The CDR3 protein is CASSVRGGTGESSYNEQFF. The CDR3 nucleotides read TGTGCCAGCAGCGTCCGGGGAGGCACCGGGGAGAGCTCCTACAATGAGCAGTTCTTC. The complete variable domain, with remaining parts taken from reference TRBV9 and TRBJ2-1, reads DSGVTQTPKHLITATGQRVTLRCSPRSGDLSVYWYQQSLDQGLQFLIQYYNGEERAKGNILERFSAQQFPDLHSELNLSSLELGDSALYFCASSVRGGTGESSYNEQFFGPGTRLTVL.

The rearrangement joins TRBV20-1 to TRBJ2-5; a possible D gene is TRBD2 (5 bases). Matching the DNA end better, TRBJ2-1 makes the J call doubtful. The V gene's germline CDR1 is DFQATT and CDR2 SNEGSKA (reference sequence). This CDR3 comprises 11 residues. Here the CDR3 DNA reads TGCAGTGCTATTTCGGGGAATGAGCAGTTCTTC. It is translated as CSAISGNEQFF.

V and J are TRBV19 and TRBJ2-5, with a weak D call TRBD2 (5 bases). The end of the DNA fits TRBJ2-1 better, so the J call may be wrong. Germline values: CDR1 LNHDA, CDR2 SQIVND (reference sequence). This CDR3 comprises 12 residues. CDR3 sequence reads: CASSPEANEQFF. DNA of the CDR3: TGTGCCAGTAGTCCGGAGGCCAATGAGCAGTTCTTC.

This clonotype has ten or more counts. This chain joins TRBV5-5 and TRBJ2-1; 9 nucleotides align to TRBD1. V was clipped by 4 bases and J by 3 bases; unmatched bases: 5. The germline gives CDR1 SGHKS, CDR2 YYEKEE (reference sequence). CDR3 size: 15 residues. In nucleotides, the CDR3 is TGTGCCAGCAGCGAACGGGACAGGGACTACAATGAGCAGTTCTTC. It is translated as CASSERDRDYNEQFF.

This clonotype was recorded a few times. The junction departs from germline at one end; a sequencing error may be responsible. V is TRBV27 and J is TRBJ2-7, with D unresolved. CDR1 is MNHEY, CDR2 SMNVEV, per germline (reference sequence). The CDR3 is made up of 12 amino acids. The CDR3 loop reads CANSHINYEQYF. CDR3 sequence (DNA): TGTGCCAACAGTCACATAAACTACGAGCAGTACTTC.

This clonotype was counted only a few times. The V and J genes are TRBV7-2 and TRBJ2-1; D is undetermined. Per germline, CDR1 SGHTA and CDR2 FQGNSA. This CDR3 has 13 amino acids. The V end lost 7 bases, the J end lost 4 bases, and 11 bases lay between the germline ends. In DNA, the CDR3 is TGTGCCAGCAACTCCTGGGGTTACAATGAGCAGTTCTTC. This translates into CASNSWGYNEQFF.

The chain recombines TRBV6-1 with TRBJ2-6; maybe TRBD1 (5 bases). CDR1 is MNHNS and CDR2 is SASEGT in the germline V gene. V was pared by 2 bases and J by 2 bases, with 16 bases between. The CDR3 runs 18 residues. CDR3 residues: CASSEWAGKHAGANVLTF. The DNA for the CDR3 is TGTGCCAGCAGTGAATGGGCAGGGAAACATGCTGGGGCCAACGTCCTGACTTTC.